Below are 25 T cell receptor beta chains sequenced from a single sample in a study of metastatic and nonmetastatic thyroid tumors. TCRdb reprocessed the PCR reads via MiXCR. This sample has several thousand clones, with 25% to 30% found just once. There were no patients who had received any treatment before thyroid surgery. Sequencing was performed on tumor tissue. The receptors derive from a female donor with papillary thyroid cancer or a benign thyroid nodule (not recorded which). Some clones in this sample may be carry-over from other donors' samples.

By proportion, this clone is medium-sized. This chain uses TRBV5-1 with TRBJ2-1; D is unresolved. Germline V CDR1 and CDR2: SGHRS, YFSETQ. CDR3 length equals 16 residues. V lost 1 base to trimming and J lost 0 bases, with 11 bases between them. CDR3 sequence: CASSLKGLSSYNEQFF. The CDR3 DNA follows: TGCGCCAGCAGCTTGAAGGGCTTAAGCTCCTACAATGAGCAGTTCTTC.

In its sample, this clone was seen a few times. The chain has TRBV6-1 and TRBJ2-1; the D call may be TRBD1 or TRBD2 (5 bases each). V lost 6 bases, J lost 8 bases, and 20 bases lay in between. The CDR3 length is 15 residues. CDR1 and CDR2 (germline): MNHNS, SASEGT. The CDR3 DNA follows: TGTGCCAGCAGATTAGTTTTGGGGGAGAGGTATGAGCAGTTCTTC. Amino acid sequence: CASRLVLGERYEQFF.

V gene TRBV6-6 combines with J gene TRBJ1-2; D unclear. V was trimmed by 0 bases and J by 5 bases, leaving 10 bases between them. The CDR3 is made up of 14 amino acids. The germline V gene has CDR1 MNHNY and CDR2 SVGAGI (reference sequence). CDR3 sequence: CASSYSIGGYGYTF. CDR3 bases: TGTGCCAGCAGTTACTCAATAGGAGGTTATGGCTACACCTTC.

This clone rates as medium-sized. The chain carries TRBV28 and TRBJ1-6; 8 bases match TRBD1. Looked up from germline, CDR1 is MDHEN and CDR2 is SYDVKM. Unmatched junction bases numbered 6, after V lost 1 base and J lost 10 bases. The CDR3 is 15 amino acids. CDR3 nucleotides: TGTGCCAGCAGTTTATCGACAGGGGCAGGATCACCCCTCCACTTT. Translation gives CASSLSTGAGSPLHF.

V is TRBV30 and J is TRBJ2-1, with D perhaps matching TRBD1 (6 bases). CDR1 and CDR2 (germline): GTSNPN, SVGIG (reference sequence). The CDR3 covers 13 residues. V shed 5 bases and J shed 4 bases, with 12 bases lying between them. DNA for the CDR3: TGTGCCTGGGGTCAAGACAGGTACAATGAGCAGTTCTTC. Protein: CAWGQDRYNEQFF. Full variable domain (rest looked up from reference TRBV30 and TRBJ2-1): SQTIHQWPATLVQPVGSPLSLECTVEGTSNPNLYWYRQAAGRGLQLLFYSVGIGQISSEVPQNLSASRPQDRQFILSSKKLLLSDSGFYLCAWGQDRYNEQFFGPGTRLTVL.

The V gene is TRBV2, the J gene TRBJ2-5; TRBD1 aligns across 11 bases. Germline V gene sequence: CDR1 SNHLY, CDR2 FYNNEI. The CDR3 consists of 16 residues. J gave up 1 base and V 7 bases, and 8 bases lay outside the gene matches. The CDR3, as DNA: TGTGCCAGCACTGGCCCGGGACAGGGGGGCCAAGAGACCCAGTACTTC. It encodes CASTGPGQGGQETQYF. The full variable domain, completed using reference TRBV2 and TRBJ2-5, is EPEVTQTPSHQVTQMGQEVILRCVPISNHLYFYWYRQILGQKVEFLVSFYNNEISEKSEIFDDQFSVERPDGSNFTLKIRSTKLEDSAMYFCASTGPGQGGQETQYFGPGTRLLVL.

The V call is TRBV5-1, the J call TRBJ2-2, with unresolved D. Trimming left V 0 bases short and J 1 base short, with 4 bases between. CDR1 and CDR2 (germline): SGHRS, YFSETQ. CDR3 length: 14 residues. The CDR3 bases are TGCGCCAGCAGCTTGGGTCAGAACACCGGGGAGCTGTTTTTT. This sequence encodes CASSLGQNTGELFF. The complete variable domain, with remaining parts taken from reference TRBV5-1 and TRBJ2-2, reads KAGVTQTPRYLIKTRGQQVTLSCSPISGHRSVSWYQQTPGQGLQFLFEYFSETQRNKGNFPGRFSGRQFSNSRSEMNVSTLELGDSALYLCASSLGQNTGELFFGEGSRLTVL.

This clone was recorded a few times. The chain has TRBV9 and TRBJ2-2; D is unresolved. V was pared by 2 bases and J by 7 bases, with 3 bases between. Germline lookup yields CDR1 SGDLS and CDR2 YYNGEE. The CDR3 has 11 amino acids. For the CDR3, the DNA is TGTGCCAGCAGCGTTAGCGGGGAGCTGTTTTTT. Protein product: CASSVSGELFF.

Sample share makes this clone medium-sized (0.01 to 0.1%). The CDR3 nucleotides are TGTGCCAGTAGTCCGACCGGGACAGGGGACTACGAGCAGTACTTC. Residues: CASSPTGTGDYEQYF. V usage is TRBV19 and J usage is TRBJ2-7; TRBD1 agrees at 10 bases. Germline values: CDR1 LNHDA, CDR2 SQIVND (reference sequence). Trimming at V came to 5 bases and at J to 3 bases, leaving 7 bases not matched to a gene. The CDR3 has 15 amino acids.

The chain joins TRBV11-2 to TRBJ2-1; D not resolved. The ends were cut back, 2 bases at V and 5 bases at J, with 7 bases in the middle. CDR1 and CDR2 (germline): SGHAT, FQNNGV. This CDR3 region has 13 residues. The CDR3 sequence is CASSLSQNNEQFF. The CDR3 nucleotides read TGTGCCAGCAGCTTAAGCCAGAACAATGAGCAGTTCTTC.

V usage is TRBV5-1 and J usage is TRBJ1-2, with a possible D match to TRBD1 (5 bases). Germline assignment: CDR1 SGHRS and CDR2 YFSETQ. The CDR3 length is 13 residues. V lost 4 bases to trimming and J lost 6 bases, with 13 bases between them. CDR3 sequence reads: CASSPRDGHGYTF. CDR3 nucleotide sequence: TGCGCCAGCAGCCCCCGGGACGGACATGGCTACACCTTC.

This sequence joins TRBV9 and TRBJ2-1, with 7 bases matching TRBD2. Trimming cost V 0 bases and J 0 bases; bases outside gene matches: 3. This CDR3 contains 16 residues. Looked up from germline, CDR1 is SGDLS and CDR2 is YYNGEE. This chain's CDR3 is CASSVGLAASYNEQFF. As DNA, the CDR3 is TGTGCCAGCAGCGTAGGTCTAGCGGCCTCCTACAATGAGCAGTTCTTC.

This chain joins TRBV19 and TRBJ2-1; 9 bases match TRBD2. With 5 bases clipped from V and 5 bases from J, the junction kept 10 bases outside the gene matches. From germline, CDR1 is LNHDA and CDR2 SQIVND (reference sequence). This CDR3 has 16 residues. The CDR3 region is CASSSPRASGNNEQFF. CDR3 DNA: TGTGCCAGTAGTTCCCCCAGGGCTAGCGGGAACAATGAGCAGTTCTTC.

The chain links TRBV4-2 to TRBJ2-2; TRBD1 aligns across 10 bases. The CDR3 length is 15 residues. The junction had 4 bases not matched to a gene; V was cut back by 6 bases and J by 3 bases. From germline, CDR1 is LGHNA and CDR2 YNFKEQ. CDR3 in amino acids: CASRPGTGDTGELFF. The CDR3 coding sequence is TGTGCCAGCAGGCCCGGGACAGGGGACACCGGGGAGCTGTTTTTT.

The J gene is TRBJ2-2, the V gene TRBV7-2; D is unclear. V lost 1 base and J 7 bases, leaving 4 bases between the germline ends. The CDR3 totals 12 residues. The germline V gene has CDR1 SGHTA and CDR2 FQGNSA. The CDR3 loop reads CASSLVVGELFF. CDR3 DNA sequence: TGTGCCAGCAGCTTAGTGGTCGGGGAGCTGTTTTTT.

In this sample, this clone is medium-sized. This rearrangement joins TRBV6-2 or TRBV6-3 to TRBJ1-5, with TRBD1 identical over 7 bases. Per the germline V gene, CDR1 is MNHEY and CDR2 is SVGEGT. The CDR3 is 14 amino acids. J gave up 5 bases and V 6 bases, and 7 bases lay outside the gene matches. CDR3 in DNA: TGTGCCAGCAGCCCCGGACAGGAGTATCAGCCCCAGCATTTT. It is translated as CASSPGQEYQPQHF.

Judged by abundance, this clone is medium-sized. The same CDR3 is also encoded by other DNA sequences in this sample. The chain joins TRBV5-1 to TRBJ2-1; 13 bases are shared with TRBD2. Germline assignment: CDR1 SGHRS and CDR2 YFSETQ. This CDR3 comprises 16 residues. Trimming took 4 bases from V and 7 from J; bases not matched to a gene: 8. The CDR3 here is CASSMTGTSGANEQFF. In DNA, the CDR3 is TGCGCCAGCAGCATGACCGGGACTAGCGGGGCGAATGAGCAGTTCTTC. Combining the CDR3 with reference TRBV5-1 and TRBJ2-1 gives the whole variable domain KAGVTQTPRYLIKTRGQQVTLSCSPISGHRSVSWYQQTPGQGLQFLFEYFSETQRNKGNFPGRFSGRQFSNSRSEMNVSTLELGDSALYLCASSMTGTSGANEQFFGPGTRLTVL.

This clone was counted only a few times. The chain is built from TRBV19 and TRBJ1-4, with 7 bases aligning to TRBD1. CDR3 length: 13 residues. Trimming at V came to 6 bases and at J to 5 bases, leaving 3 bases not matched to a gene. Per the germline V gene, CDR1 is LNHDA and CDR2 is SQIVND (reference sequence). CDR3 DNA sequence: TGTGCCAGTAGCACGGGACAGAATGAAAAACTGTTTTTT. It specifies CASSTGQNEKLFF.

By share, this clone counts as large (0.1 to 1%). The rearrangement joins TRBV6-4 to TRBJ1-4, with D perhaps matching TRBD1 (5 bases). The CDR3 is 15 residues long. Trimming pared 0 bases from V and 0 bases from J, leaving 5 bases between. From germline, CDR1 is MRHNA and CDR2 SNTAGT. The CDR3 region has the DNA TGTGCCAGCAGTGACTCGGGGCCAACTAATGAAAAACTGTTTTTT. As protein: CASSDSGPTNEKLFF.

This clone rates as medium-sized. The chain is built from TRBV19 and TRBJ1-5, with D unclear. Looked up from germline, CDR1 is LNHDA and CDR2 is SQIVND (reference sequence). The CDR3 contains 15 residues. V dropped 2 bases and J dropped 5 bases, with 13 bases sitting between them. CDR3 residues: CASSIQTGFHQPQHF. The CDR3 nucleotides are TGTGCCAGTAGTATACAAACTGGGTTCCATCAGCCCCAGCATTTT. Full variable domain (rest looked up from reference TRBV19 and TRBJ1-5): DGGITQSPKYLFRKEGQNVTLSCEQNLNHDAMYWYRQDPGQGLRLIYYSQIVNDFQKGDIAEGYSVSREKKESFPLTVTSAQKNPTAFYLCASSIQTGFHQPQHFGDGTRLSIL.

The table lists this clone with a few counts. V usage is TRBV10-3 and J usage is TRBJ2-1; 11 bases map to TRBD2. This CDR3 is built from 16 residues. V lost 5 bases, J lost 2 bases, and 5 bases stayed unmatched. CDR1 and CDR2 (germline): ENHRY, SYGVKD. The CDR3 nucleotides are TGTGCCATCAGTCCGGGGACTAGCGGAACCTACAATGAGCAGTTCTTC. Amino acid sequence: CAISPGTSGTYNEQFF.

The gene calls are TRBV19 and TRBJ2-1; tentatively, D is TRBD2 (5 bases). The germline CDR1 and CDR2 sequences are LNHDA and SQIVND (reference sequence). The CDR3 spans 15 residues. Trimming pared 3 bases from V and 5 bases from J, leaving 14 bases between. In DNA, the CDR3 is TGTGCCAGTAGTATTCTAGGCGGGTCAAACAATGAGCAGTTCTTC. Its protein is CASSILGGSNNEQFF.

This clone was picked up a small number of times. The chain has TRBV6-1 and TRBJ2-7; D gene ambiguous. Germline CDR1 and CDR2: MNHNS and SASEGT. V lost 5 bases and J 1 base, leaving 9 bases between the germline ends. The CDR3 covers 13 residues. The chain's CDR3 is CASSQTESYEQYF. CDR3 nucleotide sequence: TGTGCCAGCAGTCAGACGGAGTCCTACGAGCAGTACTTC.

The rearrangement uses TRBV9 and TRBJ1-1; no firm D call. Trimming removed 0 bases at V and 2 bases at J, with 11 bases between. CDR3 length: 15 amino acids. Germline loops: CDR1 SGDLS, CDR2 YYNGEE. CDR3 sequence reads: CASSVERTGNTEAFF. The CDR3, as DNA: TGTGCCAGCAGCGTAGAGCGCACCGGAAACACTGAAGCTTTCTTT.

CDR3 DNA sequence: TGTGCCAGGCGGGCTTCGGGACAGGAATATACTGGGGATGAAAAACTGTTTTTT. Amino acids: CARRASGQEYTGDEKLFF. The chain employs TRBV19 and TRBJ1-4; 8 nucleotides match TRBD1. Germline V lookup: CDR1 LNHDA, CDR2 SQIVND (reference sequence). The CDR3 has 18 amino acids. The V gene end was trimmed by 9 bases and the J gene end by 6 bases; junction bases not matched to a gene: 21.